The 30 T cell receptor beta chains presented below share a single source sample, sequenced in a study of CD8+CD57+ T cells in acquired aplastic anemia. The template for TCR beta VDJ and CDR3 sequence profiling was genomic DNA. Each CDR3 protein gets one entry after TCRdb re-called the reads with MiXCR. The repertoire includes approximately 200,000 distinct CDR3 sequences, about 59% of them detected once, and approximately 32% sits in the top ten. Sequencing input: sorted CD4+, CD8+, or CD8+CD57+ T cells (not recorded which) from PBMCs. These receptors originate from a human donor in good health.

This clonotype was seen more than once but under ten times. This chain links TRBV20-1 with TRBJ2-7, with D perhaps matching TRBD2 (5 bases). The V gene lost 0 bases and the J gene lost 4 bases, with 13 bases spanning the gap. Germline V gives CDR1 DFQATT, CDR2 SNEGSKA (reference sequence). The CDR3 contains 14 residues. The CDR3 spells CSAREAVRMYEQYF. CDR3 nucleotides: TGCAGTGCTAGAGAAGCGGTACGGATGTACGAGCAGTACTTC.

The table lists this clonotype with a few counts. The chain combines TRBV2 with TRBJ2-1; D gene uncertain. Germline assignment: CDR1 SNHLY and CDR2 FYNNEI. With 2 bases removed from V and 5 bases from J, the gap between germline ends came to 7 bases. The length of the CDR3 is 13 residues. CDR3: CASSEYRDNEQFF. CDR3 nucleotides: TGTGCCAGCAGTGAATATCGGGACAATGAGCAGTTCTTC.

In regard to this clonotype: Given a much more abundant clone one base away, this may be a read error. CDR3 region: CASSPGQFYDGQFF. The CDR3 DNA reads TGTGCCAGCAGCCCGGGACAGTTCTACGATGGGCAGTTCTTC. This chain uses TRBV7-2 with TRBJ2-1; 7 nucleotides match TRBD1. Trimming removed 5 bases from V and 12 bases from J; junction bases left unmatched: 13. Germline CDR1 SGHTA, CDR2 FQGNSA. The CDR3 length is 14 residues.

This clonotype was counted at least ten times. The chain uses TRBV7-3 and TRBJ2-1; D is possibly TRBD1 or TRBD2 (5 bases each). Germline V gene data show CDR1 as SGHTA and CDR2 as FQGTGA. The CDR3 has 16 amino acids. V was cut by 2 bases and J by 3 bases, with 14 bases left in between. The CDR3 nucleotides read TGTGCCAGCAGCTTAGGTTCGGGACCCCACTACAATGAGCAGTTCTTC. It translates to CASSLGSGPHYNEQFF.

This clonotype was detected many times. J is TRBJ2-5 and V is TRBV6-5; D call uncertain. With 2 bases removed from V and 8 bases from J, the gap between germline ends came to 15 bases. The CDR3 is 14 residues long. Germline V gene data show CDR1 as MNHEY and CDR2 as SVGAGI. For the CDR3, the DNA is TGTGCCAGCAGTTACGGTGCCAAAGATCGTACCCAGTACTTC. Protein: CASSYGAKDRTQYF.

This clonotype was seen repeatedly, ten times or more. The CDR3 region is CASSYPRGAFHYNSPLHF. The CDR3 nucleotides read TGTGCCAGCAGTTACCCCAGGGGTGCCTTCCATTATAATTCACCCCTCCACTTT. The rearrangement joins TRBV6-5 to TRBJ1-6, with D maybe TRBD1 (6 bases). V was shortened by 2 bases and J by 4 bases, with 18 bases between the two germline ends. The CDR3 extends over 18 amino acids. Germline V gene lookup returns CDR1 MNHEY and CDR2 SVGAGI.

The chain is built from TRBV7-9 and TRBJ2-7; 7 nucleotides match TRBD1. Losses at the gene ends were 1 base for V and 8 bases for J; bases not matched to a gene: 11. The length of the CDR3 is 15 residues. Germline CDR1 is SEHNR and CDR2 is FQNEAQ (reference sequence). CDR3 residues: CASSLGQGDQPQQYF. The CDR3 coding sequence is TGTGCCAGCAGCTTAGGCCAGGGGGATCAGCCCCAGCAGTACTTC.

The rearrangement joins TRBV5-6 to TRBJ1-5; D unclear. With 0 bases removed from V and 6 bases from J, the gap between germline ends came to 7 bases. Germline V gene sequence: CDR1 SGHDT, CDR2 YYEEEE. The CDR3 loop spans 13 amino acids. CDR3 protein: CASSLAAAQPQHF. In DNA form, the CDR3 reads TGTGCCAGCAGCTTGGCGGCAGCTCAGCCCCAGCATTTT.

This clonotype was found a few times. The rearrangement uses TRBV14 and TRBJ2-7; TRBD1 matches at 9 bases. The CDR3 consists of 13 residues. Per germline, CDR1 SGHDN and CDR2 FVKESK. Trimming removed 5 bases from V and 8 bases from J; junction bases left unmatched: 7. The CDR3 here is CASSFGQGSKQYF. The CDR3 bases are TGTGCCAGCAGCTTCGGACAGGGGAGCAAGCAGTACTTC. Combining the CDR3 with reference TRBV14 and TRBJ2-7 gives the whole variable domain EAGVTQFPSHSVIEKGQTVTLRCDPISGHDNLYWYRRVMGKEIKFLLHFVKESKQDESGMPNNRFLAERTGGTYSTLKVQPAELEDSGVYFCASSFGQGSKQYFGPGTRLTVT.

V is TRBV29-1 and J is TRBJ2-2, with a possible D match to TRBD2 (7 bases). The V end lost 7 bases, the J end lost 1 base, and 16 bases lay between the germline ends. The CDR3 contains 15 residues. In germline, CDR1 is SQVTM, CDR2 ANQGSEA. The CDR3 DNA is TGCAGCGCCCGAAGGGGGGGCTGGAACACCGGGGAGCTGTTTTTT. It is translated as CSARRGGWNTGELFF.

The CDR3 sequence is CASSLLKAEAFF. As DNA, the CDR3 is TGTGCCAGCAGCTTGCTCAAGGCTGAAGCTTTCTTT. The chain couples TRBV11-2 to TRBJ1-1; D not resolved. The CDR3 length is 12 residues. Germline values: CDR1 SGHAT, CDR2 FQNNGV. The ends were cut back, 3 bases at V and 6 bases at J, with 8 bases in the middle. The full variable domain, its missing parts supplied by reference TRBV11-2 and TRBJ1-1, is EAGVAQSPRYKIIEKRQSVAFWCNPISGHATLYWYQQILGQGPKLLIQFQNNGVVDDSQLPKDRFSAERLKGVDSTLKIQPAKLEDSAVYLCASSLLKAEAFFGQGTRLTVV.

This chain joins TRBV7-9 and TRBJ2-5; 10 positions agree with TRBD1. Germline loops: CDR1 SEHNR, CDR2 FQNEAQ (reference sequence). The CDR3 extends over 15 amino acids. V was clipped by 3 bases and J by 3 bases; unmatched bases: 4. CDR3 in DNA: TGTGCCAGCAGCTTCGACAGGGGGCGGAAAGAGACCCAGTACTTC. Translating it yields CASSFDRGRKETQYF.

This clonotype showed up just a few times. The CDR3 coding sequence is TGTGCCGCCACCGGGACTAGCGGAATCACCGGGGAGCTGTTTTTT. Its translation is CAATGTSGITGELFF. The chain has TRBV10-3 and TRBJ2-2; 11 bases match TRBD2. CDR3 length: 15 residues. With 11 bases clipped from V and 4 bases from J, the junction kept 9 bases outside the gene matches. In germline, CDR1 is ENHRY, CDR2 SYGVKD.

The genes are TRBV7-6 and TRBJ2-7, with TRBD2 matching 12 bases. The germline V gene has CDR1 SGHVS and CDR2 FNYEAQ. Trimming at V came to 4 bases and at J to 3 bases, leaving 7 bases not matched to a gene. The length of the CDR3 is 16 residues. The CDR3 loop reads CASSSTTSGSNYEQYF. CDR3 sequence (DNA): TGTGCCAGCAGCTCAACGACTAGCGGGAGTAACTACGAGCAGTACTTC.

J is TRBJ2-7 and V is TRBV30; 9 nucleotides line up with TRBD2. J gave up 2 bases and V 2 bases, and 4 bases lay outside the gene matches. Germline loops: CDR1 GTSNPN, CDR2 SVGIG (reference sequence). The CDR3 runs 14 residues. CDR3 protein: CAWSFSGGTYEQYF. DNA for the CDR3: TGTGCCTGGAGTTTCAGCGGGGGGACCTACGAGCAGTACTTC. Variable domain in full (rest from reference TRBV30 and TRBJ2-7): SQTIHQWPATLVQPVGSPLSLECTVEGTSNPNLYWYRQAAGRGLQLLFYSVGIGQISSEVPQNLSASRPQDRQFILSSKKLLLSDSGFYLCAWSFSGGTYEQYFGPGTRLTVT.

This clonotype was observed a few times. The V and J genes are TRBV4-2 and TRBJ1-2; D not certain. This CDR3 spans 17 amino acids. Germline V gives CDR1 LGHNA, CDR2 YNFKEQ. The V end was cut by 0 bases, the J end by 4 bases, with 18 bases between. CDR3 DNA sequence: TGTGCCAGCAGCCAAGACGAGACACTCACGAGCAGCTATGGCTACACCTTC. Translated: CASSQDETLTSSYGYTF.

The genes are TRBV29-1 and TRBJ1-2; unclear D gene. V was cut by 0 bases and J by 8 bases, with 13 bases left in between. CDR1 and CDR2 (germline): SQVTM, ANQGSEA. The CDR3 extends over 13 amino acids. In DNA form, the CDR3 reads TGCAGCGTTGAAGAGCCGGATCTTAGGGGCTACACCTTC. Translating it yields CSVEEPDLRGYTF.

The chain joins TRBV7-2 to TRBJ2-3, with D perhaps assigned TRBD1 or TRBD2 (6 bases each). Trimming pared 0 bases from V and 1 base from J, leaving 11 bases between. The CDR3 sequence is 16 residues long. In germline, CDR1 is SGHTA, CDR2 FQGNSA. CDR3 in DNA: TGTGCCAGCAGCTTAGCGAGGGGGGAGGGCACAGATACGCAGTATTTT. Translated, it gives CASSLARGEGTDTQYF.

The V gene is TRBV5-1, the J gene TRBJ1-4; unclear D gene. The germline V and J ends were trimmed by 7 bases and 0 bases, with 16 bases remaining between them. CDR3 length: 16 residues. CDR1 is SGHRS and CDR2 is YFSETQ in the germline V gene. CDR3 nucleotides: TGCGCCAGCGCCCTCTGGGCCCGCACAACTAATGAAAAACTGTTTTTT. It encodes CASALWARTTNEKLFF. Using reference TRBV5-1 and TRBJ1-4 for the parts outside the CDR3, the full variable domain is KAGVTQTPRYLIKTRGQQVTLSCSPISGHRSVSWYQQTPGQGLQFLFEYFSETQRNKGNFPGRFSGRQFSNSRSEMNVSTLELGDSALYLCASALWARTTNEKLFFGSGTQLSVL.

The genes are TRBV2 and TRBJ1-1; 7 bases agree with TRBD1. Germline V gene sequence: CDR1 SNHLY, CDR2 FYNNEI. V gave up 6 bases and J gave up 1 base; unmatched junction bases: 2. The CDR3 is made up of 13 amino acids. CDR3 sequence: CASRGQPNTEAFF. CDR3 nucleotide sequence: TGTGCCAGCAGGGGACAGCCGAACACTGAAGCTTTCTTT.

The table lists this clonotype with many counts. The chain joins TRBV6-1 to TRBJ1-4; D is ambiguous. V was pared by 9 bases and J by 2 bases, with 13 bases between. The CDR3 has 14 residues. The germline gives CDR1 MNHNS, CDR2 SASEGT. CDR3 sequence (DNA): TGTGCCAGTAGATCGGGCCCGACTAATGAAAAACTGTTTTTT. Amino acid sequence: CASRSGPTNEKLFF.

This chain uses TRBV25-1 with TRBJ2-1; 10 bases map to TRBD2. V gave up 5 bases and J gave up 7 bases; unmatched junction bases: 5. This CDR3 is 14 amino acids long. CDR1 and CDR2 (germline): MGHDK, SYGVNS. Written as DNA, the CDR3 is TGTGCCAGCAGTCGAGCGGGAGGGTTGAATGAGCAGTTCTTC. The encoded protein is CASSRAGGLNEQFF.

The chain links TRBV15 to TRBJ1-2; 12 bases are shared with TRBD1. The CDR3 runs to 17 residues. CDR1 LNHNV and CDR2 YYDKDF come from the germline V gene (reference sequence). The V gene end was trimmed by 3 bases and the J gene end by 2 bases; junction bases not matched to a gene: 7. CDR3 nucleotide sequence: TGTGCCACCAGCAGCAGGGACAGGGGGCGCGGGAACTATGGCTACACCTTC. Translation gives CATSSRDRGRGNYGYTF.

The sample holds a few counts of this clonotype. The rearrangement links TRBV15 to TRBJ1-1, with D perhaps matching TRBD1 (5 bases). Trimming took off 3 bases at V and 10 bases at J, with 12 bases between the two ends. Per germline, CDR1 LNHNV and CDR2 YYDKDF (reference sequence). The CDR3 has 12 amino acids. The CDR3 DNA follows: TGTGCCACCAGCAGTGCGTCGGGGCCAGCTTTCTTT. Translating it yields CATSSASGPAFF.

The chain recombines TRBV19 with TRBJ1-2, with 10 bases aligning to TRBD1. From germline, CDR1 is LNHDA and CDR2 SQIVND (reference sequence). This CDR3 contains 13 residues. The trim removed 7 bases at V and 6 bases at J, leaving 5 bases unmatched. The CDR3 sequence is CASKSGQGDGYTF. CDR3 in DNA: TGTGCCAGTAAGTCCGGACAGGGGGATGGCTACACCTTC.

Comments on this clonotype: The CDR3 does not close with the conserved phenylalanine or tryptophan, likely indicating a read error. The rearrangement uses TRBV28 and TRBJ2-5; the match to TRBD1 covers 12 bases. Unmatched junction bases numbered 5, after V lost 4 bases and J lost 5 bases. Germline V gene data show CDR1 as MDHEN and CDR2 as SYDVKM. The CDR3 covers 15 residues. The chain's CDR3 is CASSSRDRGLETQYS. The CDR3, as DNA: TGTGCCAGCAGTTCCCGGGACAGGGGGCTTGAGACCCAGTACTCC.

The J gene is TRBJ2-1, the V gene TRBV7-9, with D hard to call. CDR3 length: 14 residues. V dropped 5 bases and J dropped 9 bases, with 17 bases sitting between them. Germline-derived CDR1 and CDR2 are SEHNR and FQNEAQ (reference sequence). CDR3 sequence reads: CASSLDLTWGEQFF. DNA of the CDR3: TGTGCCAGCAGCCTAGACCTCACGTGGGGTGAGCAGTTCTTC.

V usage is TRBV7-3 and J usage is TRBJ2-3; the match to TRBD1 covers 7 bases. V shed 4 bases and J 11 bases; nucleotides not matched to a gene: 18. This CDR3 has 16 amino acids. Germline V gene lookup returns CDR1 SGHTA and CDR2 FQGTGA. The CDR3 protein is CASSSVDRATYNEQYF. CDR3 DNA: TGTGCCAGCAGCTCGGTCGACAGGGCAACTTACAATGAGCAGTATTTT.

In the case of this clonotype: This sequence may be a read error, since a much larger clone differs from it by one base. The CDR3 DNA follows: TGTTCCAGCAGCCAAGATCTTGGCGGGGGGCACAATGAGCAGTTCTTC. This codes for CSSSQDLGGGHNEQFF. The chain has TRBV4-2 and TRBJ2-1; 8 bases align to TRBD2. Germline CDR1 is LGHNA and CDR2 is YNFKEQ. The CDR3 sequence is 16 residues long.

CDR3 amino acids: CASSEQASYEQYF. The CDR3 DNA follows: TGTGCCAGCAGTGAACAGGCCTCCTACGAGCAGTACTTC. This chain links TRBV6-1 with TRBJ2-7, with D unclear. Germline CDR1 is MNHNS and CDR2 is SASEGT. The CDR3 has 13 residues. The ends were cut back, 2 bases at V and 0 bases at J, with 5 bases in the middle.